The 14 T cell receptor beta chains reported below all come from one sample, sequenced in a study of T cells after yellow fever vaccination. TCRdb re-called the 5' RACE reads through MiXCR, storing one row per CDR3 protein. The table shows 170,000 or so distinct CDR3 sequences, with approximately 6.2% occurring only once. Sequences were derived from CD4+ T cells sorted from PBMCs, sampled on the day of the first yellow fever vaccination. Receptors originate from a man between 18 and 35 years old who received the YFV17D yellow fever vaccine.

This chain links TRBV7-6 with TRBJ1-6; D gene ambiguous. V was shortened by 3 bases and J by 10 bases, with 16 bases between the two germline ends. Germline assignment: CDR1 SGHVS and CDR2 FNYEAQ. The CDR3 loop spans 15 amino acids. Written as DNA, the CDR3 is TGTGCCAGCAGCTTGGGTTCTCAGGCGGGATCACCCCTCCACTTT. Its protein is CASSLGSQAGSPLHF.

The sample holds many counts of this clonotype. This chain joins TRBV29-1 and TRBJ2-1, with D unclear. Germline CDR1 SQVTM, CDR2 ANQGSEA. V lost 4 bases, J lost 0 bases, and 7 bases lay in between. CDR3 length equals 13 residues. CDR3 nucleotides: TGCAGCGTTGGTGTGAGCTCCTACAATGAGCAGTTCTTC. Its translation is CSVGVSSYNEQFF.

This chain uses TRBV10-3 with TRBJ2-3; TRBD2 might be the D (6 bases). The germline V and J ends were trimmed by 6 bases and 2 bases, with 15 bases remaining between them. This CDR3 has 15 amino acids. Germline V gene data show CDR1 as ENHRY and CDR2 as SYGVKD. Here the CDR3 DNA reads TGTGCCATCAGGGCACTTGGCGGGGCCACAGATACGCAGTATTTT. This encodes CAIRALGGATDTQYF.

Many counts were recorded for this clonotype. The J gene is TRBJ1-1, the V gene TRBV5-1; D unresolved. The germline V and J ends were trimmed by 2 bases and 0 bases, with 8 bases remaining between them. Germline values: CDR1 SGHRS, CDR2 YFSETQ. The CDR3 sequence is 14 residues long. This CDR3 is CASSLAGMNTEAFF. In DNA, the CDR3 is TGCGCCAGCAGCTTAGCGGGGATGAACACTGAAGCTTTCTTT.

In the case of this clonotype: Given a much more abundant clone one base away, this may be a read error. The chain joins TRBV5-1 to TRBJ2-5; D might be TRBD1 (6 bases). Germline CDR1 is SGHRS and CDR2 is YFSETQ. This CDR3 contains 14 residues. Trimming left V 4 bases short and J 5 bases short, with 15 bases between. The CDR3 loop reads CASSPVGGPETQYF. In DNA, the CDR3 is TGCGCCAGCAGCCCGGTAGGGGGTCCCGAGACCCAGTACTTC.

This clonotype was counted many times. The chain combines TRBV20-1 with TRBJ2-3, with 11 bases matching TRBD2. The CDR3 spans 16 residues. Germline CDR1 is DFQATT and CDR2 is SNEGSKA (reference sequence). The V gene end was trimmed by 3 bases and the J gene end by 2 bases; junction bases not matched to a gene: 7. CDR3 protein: CSASRMTSGNTDTQYF. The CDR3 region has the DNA TGCAGTGCTAGTAGGATGACTAGCGGGAACACAGATACGCAGTATTTT.

In nucleotides, the CDR3 is TGTGCCATCAGTGAGCACAACGTCTGGCCAGCGGGGGGCCTTATTAGCACAGATACGCAGTATTTT. This translates into CAISEHNVWPAGGLISTDTQYF. The chain links TRBV10-3 to TRBJ2-3; TRBD2 matches at 9 bases. Germline V gene data show CDR1 as ENHRY and CDR2 as SYGVKD. The length of the CDR3 is 22 residues. V lost 2 bases to trimming and J lost 0 bases; unmatched junction nucleotides: 21.

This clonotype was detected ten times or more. CDR3 loop: CASSPTSGETQYF. CDR3 in DNA: TGTGCCAGCAGCCCAACTAGTGGTGAGACCCAGTACTTC. The V gene is TRBV7-8, the J gene TRBJ2-5; weak D call: TRBD2 (5 bases). Germline values: CDR1 SGHVS, CDR2 FQNEAQ. V shed 5 bases and J shed 5 bases, with 12 bases lying between them. The length of the CDR3 is 13 residues.

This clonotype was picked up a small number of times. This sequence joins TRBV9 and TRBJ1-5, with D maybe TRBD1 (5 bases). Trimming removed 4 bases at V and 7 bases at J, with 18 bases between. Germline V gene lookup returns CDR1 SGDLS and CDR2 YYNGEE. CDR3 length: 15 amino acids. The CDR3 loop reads CASSPSGGVRQPQHF. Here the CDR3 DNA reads TGTGCCAGCAGCCCATCCGGGGGTGTGCGGCAGCCCCAGCATTTT.

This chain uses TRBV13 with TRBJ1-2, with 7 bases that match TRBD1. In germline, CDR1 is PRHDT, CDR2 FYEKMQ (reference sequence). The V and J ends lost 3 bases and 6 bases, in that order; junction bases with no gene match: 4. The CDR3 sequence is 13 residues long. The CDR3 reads CASSFNRGNGYTF. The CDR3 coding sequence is TGTGCCAGCAGCTTTAACAGGGGTAATGGCTACACCTTC.

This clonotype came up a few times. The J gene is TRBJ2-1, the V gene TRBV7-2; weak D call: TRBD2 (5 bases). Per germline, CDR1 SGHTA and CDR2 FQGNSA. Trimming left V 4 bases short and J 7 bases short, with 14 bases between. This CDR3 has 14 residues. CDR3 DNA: TGTGCCAGCAGCTCGGATAGGCGGACTAATGAGCAGTTCTTC. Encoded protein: CASSSDRRTNEQFF. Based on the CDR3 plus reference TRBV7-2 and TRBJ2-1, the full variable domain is GAGVSQSPSNKVTEKGKDVELRCDPISGHTALYWYRQSLGQGLEFLIYFQGNSAPDKSGLPSDRFSAERTGGSVSTLTIQRTQQEDSAVYLCASSSDRRTNEQFFGPGTRLTVL.

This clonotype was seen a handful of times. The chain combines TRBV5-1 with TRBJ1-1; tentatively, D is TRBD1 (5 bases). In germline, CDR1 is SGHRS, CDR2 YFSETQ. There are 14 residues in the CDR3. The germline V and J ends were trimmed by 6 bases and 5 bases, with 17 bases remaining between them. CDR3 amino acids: CASTLDGGRTEAFF. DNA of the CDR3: TGCGCCAGCACTCTGGACGGGGGTAGGACTGAAGCTTTCTTT.

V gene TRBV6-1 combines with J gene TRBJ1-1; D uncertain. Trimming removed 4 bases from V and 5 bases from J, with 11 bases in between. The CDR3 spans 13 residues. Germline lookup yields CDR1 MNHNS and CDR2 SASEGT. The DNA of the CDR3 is TGTGCCAGCAGTGTTGGGGTGGGGACTGAAGCTTTCTTT. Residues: CASSVGVGTEAFF.

DNA of the CDR3: TGCGCCAGCAACGAGGGCGCCACTTATACGCAGTATTTT. Protein product: CASNEGATYTQYF. This chain connects TRBV5-1 to TRBJ2-3; the D gene is possibly TRBD2 (5 bases). The V gene lost 6 bases and the J gene lost 7 bases, with 15 bases spanning the gap. The CDR3 has 13 residues. Germline V gives CDR1 SGHRS, CDR2 YFSETQ.